The clone carrying this T cell receptor (beta chain) was counted once. One end of the junction is discordant with germline, which a read error may explain. Germline CDR1 and CDR2: SGDLS and YYNGEE. The CDR3 totals 15 residues. Primers used in a second PCR of roughly 7 to 12 cycles were a sample-barcoded 5' primer and a J-beta primer mix. TCRdb called the 5' RACE reads again in MiXCR, with one record for every CDR3 protein. This sample has hundreds of thousands of distinct CDR3 sequences, with roughly 20% found just once. The data are from a study of blood T cells in healthy people across ages. The clonotype comes from a man aged 70-80 years in good health. Input material: blood. V gene TRBV9 combines with J gene TRBJ2-2, with D perhaps assigned TRBD1 or TRBD2 (5 bases each). The CDR3 sequence: CANSLWDRPLEEPFF. The CDR3 bases are TGTGCCAACAGCTTATGGGACCGTCCCCTTGAGGAGCCGTTTTTT.